This T cell receptor beta chain came from a study of tumor T cells in aggressive B-cell lymphoma. Libraries were prepared by immunoSEQ multiplex PCR; TCRdb keeps only in-frame clonotypes and omits some of them. The sample gives more than 2,500 clones, roughly 92% of which show up once; approximately 7.4% is in the top ten. With respect to this clone: The junction and the germline gene differ at one end; a read error may be behind it.

There are 16 residues in the CDR3. Germline lookup yields CDR1 MGHRA and CDR2 YSYEKL. This receptor was identified in an adult with diffuse large B cell lymphoma. This chain joins TRBV4-1 and TRBJ2-6; 7 bases agree with TRBD1. The sequenced sample was tumor tissue. The CDR3: CASSQGQGTGANVLTF. Written as DNA, the CDR3 is TGCGCCAGCAGCCAAGGACAGGGAACTGGAGCCAACGTCCTGACTTTC.